One and the same sample provided the 24 T cell receptor beta chains below, sequenced in a study of cytomegalovirus exposure and HLA in healthy donors. The PCR ran on 60 Vbeta and 13 Jbeta primers. Sequenced by immunoSEQ multiplex PCR; TCRdb stores in-frame clones only, minus some. Here the sample spans around 130,000 clones, roughly 83% being singletons. Sequences were obtained from PBMCs. These receptor sequences come from a man younger than 35 in good health and CMV-seronegative.

The genes are TRBV10-2 and TRBJ2-2, with D maybe TRBD2 (6 bases). Trimming pared 5 bases from V and 2 bases from J, leaving 18 bases between. The CDR3 length is 17 residues. Germline V gene data show CDR1 as WSHSY and CDR2 as SAAADI. The CDR3 spells CASSSTGDSTNTGELFF. The CDR3 coding sequence is TGCGCCAGCAGTTCGACGGGAGACTCCACAAACACCGGGGAGCTGTTTTTT.

The chain recombines TRBV28 with TRBJ2-7, with 9 bases identical to TRBD1. Germline V gives CDR1 MDHEN, CDR2 SYDVKM. The CDR3 loop spans 16 amino acids. V was pared by 6 bases and J by 2 bases, with 11 bases of the junction left unmatched. The CDR3 DNA reads as TGTGCCAGCAGGGTCACAGGGGGCGCGATCCCCTACGAGCAGTACTTC. This sequence encodes CASRVTGGAIPYEQYF.

The chain has TRBV10-2 and TRBJ2-5; D possibly corresponds to TRBD1 (5 bases). The CDR3 sequence is 13 residues long. Between the trimmed V and J ends, which lost 6 bases and 1 base, there was a span of 9 bases. Germline V gene sequence: CDR1 WSHSY, CDR2 SAAADI. As DNA, the CDR3 is TGCGCCAGCAGGCCAGGGTCCCAAGAGACCCAGTACTTC. Translation: CASRPGSQETQYF.

This clone was observed a few times. V and J are TRBV10-2 and TRBJ2-2; D might be TRBD1 (6 bases). Trimming cost V 0 bases and J 7 bases, with 21 bases left between them. Germline V lookup: CDR1 WSHSY, CDR2 SAAADI. The CDR3 length is 18 residues. The CDR3 loop is CASSESGKYGGGVGELFF. The CDR3 DNA is TGCGCCAGCAGTGAGTCGGGAAAATACGGTGGGGGCGTCGGGGAGCTGTTTTTT.

This chain connects TRBV4-3 to TRBJ2-1, with 9 positions matching TRBD1. Germline values: CDR1 LGHNA, CDR2 YSLEER. V gave up 4 bases and J gave up 3 bases; unmatched junction bases: 4. The CDR3 extends over 15 amino acids. CDR3 sequence reads: CASSRETGGYNEQFF. The CDR3 region has the DNA TGCGCCAGCAGCCGGGAGACAGGGGGCTACAATGAGCAGTTCTTC.

This clone showed up just once. The V and J genes are TRBV6-5 and TRBJ2-3; D is perhaps TRBD2 (6 bases). The CDR3 sequence is 16 residues long. CDR1 is MNHEY, CDR2 SVGAGI, per germline. V was pared by 0 bases and J by 0 bases, with 10 bases between. In DNA, the CDR3 is TGTGCCAGCAGTTACTCGTCCGGGACTAGCACAGATACGCAGTATTTT. It specifies CASSYSSGTSTDTQYF.

The rearrangement uses TRBV2 and TRBJ2-7; 13 nucleotides line up with TRBD2. With 4 bases clipped from V and 4 bases from J, the junction kept 13 bases outside the gene matches. The CDR3 runs to 18 residues. Germline V gene lookup returns CDR1 SNHLY and CDR2 FYNNEI. The CDR3 region is CASSGLLAGGRELYEQYF. The CDR3, as DNA: TGTGCCAGCAGTGGGTTACTAGCGGGAGGGAGAGAGTTGTACGAGCAGTACTTC. The full variable domain, completed using reference TRBV2 and TRBJ2-7, is EPEVTQTPSHQVTQMGQEVILRCVPISNHLYFYWYRQILGQKVEFLVSFYNNEISEKSEIFDDQFSVERPDGSNFTLKIRSTKLEDSAMYFCASSGLLAGGRELYEQYFGPGTRLTVT.

This chain connects TRBV19 to TRBJ1-2, with 7 bases fitting TRBD1. The CDR3 is 12 residues long. Germline V gene sequence: CDR1 LNHDA, CDR2 SQIVND (reference sequence). The J segment lost 8 bases and the V segment lost 7 bases, leaving 7 bases of the junction unmatched. CDR3 residues: CASNNRGGGYTF. The CDR3 bases are TGTGCCAGTAATAACAGGGGCGGCGGCTACACCTTC.

CDR3 protein: CSVDGTGDPFYNEQFF. CDR3 bases: TGCAGCGTTGACGGGACAGGGGACCCTTTTTACAATGAGCAGTTCTTC. The chain carries TRBV29-1 and TRBJ2-1; 10 bases agree with TRBD1. The J segment lost 4 bases and the V segment lost 3 bases, leaving 9 bases of the junction unmatched. The CDR3 is 16 residues long. Germline V gene lookup returns CDR1 SQVTM and CDR2 ANQGSEA.

The rearrangement joins TRBV18 to TRBJ1-2; D ambiguous. Germline CDR1 is KGHSH and CDR2 is LQKENI. V was pared by 2 bases and J by 6 bases, with 16 bases between. The CDR3 runs 15 residues. The CDR3 DNA reads as TGTGCCAGCTCACCAAGTGGGGTCCGGAGGGATGGCTACACCTTC. It specifies CASSPSGVRRDGYTF.

This clone came up once. This chain uses TRBV19 with TRBJ1-1; 10 bases align to TRBD1. This CDR3 region has 12 residues. Germline lookup yields CDR1 LNHDA and CDR2 SQIVND (reference sequence). Trimming at V came to 7 bases and at J to 5 bases, leaving 1 base not matched to a gene. The CDR3 DNA sequence: TGTGCCAGTATGGGACAGGGGACTGAAGCTTTCTTT. It yields the protein CASMGQGTEAFF.

J is TRBJ1-4 and V is TRBV7-8, with D possibly TRBD1 on 5 matching bases. V lost 2 bases and J lost 4, with 11 bases in between. The CDR3 covers 15 residues. Germline CDR1 and CDR2: SGHVS and FQNEAQ. The CDR3 sequence is CASSLSGGVNEKLFF. The CDR3 DNA sequence: TGTGCCAGCAGCTTATCCGGGGGAGTTAATGAAAAACTGTTTTTT. Based on the CDR3 plus reference TRBV7-8 and TRBJ1-4, the full variable domain is GAGVSQSPRYKVAKRGQDVALRCDPISGHVSLFWYQQALGQGPEFLTYFQNEAQLDKSGLPSDRFFAERPEGSVSTLKIQRTQQEDSAVYLCASSLSGGVNEKLFFGSGTQLSVL.

The rearrangement joins TRBV19 to TRBJ1-5, with a possible D match to TRBD1 (6 bases). The germline V gene has CDR1 LNHDA and CDR2 SQIVND (reference sequence). The V gene lost 9 bases and the J gene lost 4 bases, with 22 bases spanning the gap. The CDR3 is 16 amino acids. The CDR3 nucleotides read TGTGCCAGCCGCGGGGGGGCAGGGTCCGGTAATCAGCCCCAGCATTTT. The encoded protein is CASRGGAGSGNQPQHF. The complete variable domain, with remaining parts taken from reference TRBV19 and TRBJ1-5, reads DGGITQSPKYLFRKEGQNVTLSCEQNLNHDAMYWYRQDPGQGLRLIYYSQIVNDFQKGDIAEGYSVSREKKESFPLTVTSAQKNPTAFYLCASRGGAGSGNQPQHFGDGTRLSIL.

The chain employs TRBV27 and TRBJ2-7; D is perhaps TRBD2 (7 bases). The CDR3 is 17 amino acids. The V gene's germline CDR1 is MNHEY and CDR2 SMNVEV (reference sequence). V lost 5 bases and J lost 2, with 22 bases in between. CDR3 DNA sequence: TGTGCCAGCAGTGATCGGGGAGGGGGGGGGCGACCCTACGAGCAGTACTTC. Translated, it gives CASSDRGGGGRPYEQYF.

The chain links TRBV7-6 to TRBJ2-7; D might be TRBD2 (5 bases). The length of the CDR3 is 15 residues. V was pared by 5 bases and J by 2 bases, with 16 bases between. Per germline, CDR1 SGHVS and CDR2 FNYEAQ. The CDR3 is CASSPPAVPPYEQYF. CDR3 DNA: TGTGCCAGCAGCCCCCCAGCGGTCCCTCCCTACGAGCAGTACTTC.

Only a few counts were recorded for this clone. V gene TRBV2 combines with J gene TRBJ1-1; a weak D match, TRBD1 (6 bases). V was pared by 2 bases and J by 7 bases, with 14 bases between. Germline assignment: CDR1 SNHLY and CDR2 FYNNEI. CDR3 length: 14 amino acids. For the CDR3, the DNA is TGTGCCAGCAGTGAAATAGTCTGGACAGATGAAGCTTTCTTT. Its protein is CASSEIVWTDEAFF.

CDR3 loop: CASTDGQGVTGELFF. The CDR3, as DNA: TGTGCCAGCACCGACGGACAGGGGGTCACCGGGGAGCTGTTTTTT. The V and J genes are TRBV25-1 and TRBJ2-2, with 10 bases aligning to TRBD1. Germline V gene lookup returns CDR1 MGHDK and CDR2 SYGVNS. The length of the CDR3 is 15 residues. J was trimmed by 4 bases and V by 7 bases; bases with no gene match: 6.

The chain employs TRBV2 and TRBJ2-7, with D maybe TRBD1 (5 bases). Per the germline V gene, CDR1 is SNHLY and CDR2 is FYNNEI. This CDR3 comprises 11 residues. The V gene lost 6 bases and the J gene lost 3 bases, with 6 bases spanning the gap. CDR3 nucleotide sequence: TGTGCCAGCAGGGGGCTCTACGAGCAGTACTTC. The encoded protein is CASRGLYEQYF. The full variable domain, with the rest looked up from reference TRBV2 and TRBJ2-7, is EPEVTQTPSHQVTQMGQEVILRCVPISNHLYFYWYRQILGQKVEFLVSFYNNEISEKSEIFDDQFSVERPDGSNFTLKIRSTKLEDSAMYFCASRGLYEQYFGPGTRLTVT.

This chain links TRBV4-1 with TRBJ2-1, with D perhaps TRBD2 (6 bases). Germline CDR1 reads MGHRA; CDR2 reads YSYEKL. The CDR3 spans 13 residues. The ends were cut back, 4 bases at V and 8 bases at J, with 12 bases in the middle. CDR3 sequence (DNA): TGCGCCAGCAGCCGACCGACTAGGGATGAGCAGTTCTTC. The encoded protein is CASSRPTRDEQFF.

J is TRBJ1-4 and V is TRBV7-8; tentative D call: TRBD1 (6 bases). V gave up 8 bases and J gave up 5 bases, with 15 bases separating them. This CDR3 spans 14 amino acids. Germline-derived CDR1 and CDR2 are SGHVS and FQNEAQ. The CDR3 region is CASQPDSSNEKLFF. For the CDR3, the DNA is TGTGCCAGCCAACCGGACAGTTCGAATGAAAAACTGTTTTTT.

For the CDR3, the DNA is TGTGCCAGCAGCTTACCTGGGACAGGGGGCGGCGGGCAAGAGACCCAGTACTTC. Encoded protein: CASSLPGTGGGGQETQYF. This sequence joins TRBV13 and TRBJ2-5; 12 bases fit TRBD1. CDR1 is PRHDT, CDR2 FYEKMQ, per germline (reference sequence). This CDR3 has 18 residues. V was clipped by 2 bases and J by 2 bases; unmatched bases: 9.

The genes are TRBV6-4 and TRBJ2-2, with 9 bases matching TRBD2. V lost 7 bases to trimming and J lost 3 bases; unmatched junction nucleotides: 9. The CDR3 is made up of 16 amino acids. Germline V gives CDR1 MRHNA, CDR2 SNTAGT. CDR3: CASTERVAGDTGELFF. In DNA form, the CDR3 reads TGTGCCAGCACCGAAAGGGTAGCGGGAGACACCGGGGAGCTGTTTTTT.

This chain connects TRBV27 to TRBJ2-7; possibly TRBD2 for D (7 bases). Trimming shortened V by 3 bases and J by 2 bases, and 11 bases separated the two germline ends. The CDR3 has 14 amino acids. The germline gives CDR1 MNHEY, CDR2 SMNVEV (reference sequence). The CDR3 DNA is TGTGCCAGCAGTTTGGGAGGGGGGACCTACGAGCAGTACTTC. Its protein product is CASSLGGGTYEQYF.

This clone occurred a few times. J is TRBJ2-5 and V is TRBV4-3; D gene ambiguous. This CDR3 spans 13 amino acids. Looked up from germline, CDR1 is LGHNA and CDR2 is YSLEER. The V end lost 1 base, the J end lost 5 bases, and 8 bases lay between the germline ends. As DNA, the CDR3 is TGCGCCAGCAGCCAAGCTTTGGAGGAGACCCAGTACTTC. This sequence encodes CASSQALEETQYF.